These T cell receptor beta chains were read from a single sample in a study of CD8 T cells in Susac syndrome. TCRdb re-called the immunoSEQ multiplex PCR reads with MiXCR, one entry per CDR3 protein. The table shows 170,000 or so distinct CDR3 sequences, with roughly 95% occurring only once. The sample taken for sequencing was CD4+ T cells from PBMCs. These receptors were taken from a human donor with Susac syndrome. The CDR3 runs from the conserved cysteine through the conserved F or W. D genes are given only for firm matches. Clone size is given for some rows only: seen once, a few or many times, or a class if the clone is expanded.

j_gene	d_gene	abundance	v_gene	CDR3nt	CDR3aa
TRBJ2-5	TRBD1	-	TRBV7-2	TGTGCCAGCAGCAACGGGACAGGAGCAGGGACCCAGTACTTC	CASSNGTGAGTQYF
TRBJ2-5	-	-	TRBV30	TGTGCCTGGAGTGTAGGGGGCGGGATGGCCCAGTACTTC	CAWSVGGGMAQYF
TRBJ2-2	-	-	TRBV5-1	TGCGCCAGCAGCTTGGCAATAGCTGGGACCGGCGGGGAGCTGTTTTTT	CASSLAIAGTGGELFF
TRBJ2-7	-	-	TRBV24-1	TGTGCCACCAGTGATCGCCAGGGGAACGAAAACGAGCAGTACTTC	CATSDRQGNENEQYF
TRBJ1-5	TRBD1	once	TRBV20-1	TGCAGTGCTAGGTTACAGGGGGTGAGGGGGGAGCCCCAGCATTTT	CSARLQGVRGEPQHF
TRBJ2-3	-	-	TRBV5-4	TGTGCCAGCAGCCTGACGGACGCGAAAGATACGCAGTATTTT	CASSLTDAKDTQYF
TRBJ1-1	TRBD1	-	TRBV6-5	TGTGCCAGCAGTAAGACAGGGGTTCTGGCTGAAGCTTTCTTT	CASSKTGVLAEAFF
TRBJ2-1	-	-	TRBV25-1	TGTGCCAGCTCGGACTCAACGCTTTCCTACCGGTTCTTC	CASSDSTLSYRFF
TRBJ2-1	TRBD2	-	TRBV30	TGTGCCTGGGTAGCGGGAGAAGGGTTCAATGAGCAGTTCTTC	CAWVAGEGFNEQFF
TRBJ2-5	-	-	TRBV14	TGTGCCAGCAGCCAAGATCCCTCGGAGACCCAGTACTTC	CASSQDPSETQYF
TRBJ1-5	-	-	TRBV30	TGTGCCTGGAGTAACGGGACCCCCAGCAGTCCCCAGCATTTT	CAWSNGTPSSPQHF
TRBJ2-2	-	-	TRBV14	TGTGCCAGCAGCAAGAATTGGTCCCCCGGGGAGCTGTTTTTT	CASSKNWSPGELFF
TRBJ1-2	-	-	TRBV6-2/TRBV6-3	TGTGCCAGCACCAATGGAGCGAACTATGGCTACACCTTC	CASTNGANYGYTF
TRBJ2-7	TRBD1	-	TRBV19	TGTGCCAGTAGTACACCGGGACAGCCGCACTACGAGCAGTACTTC	CASSTPGQPHYEQYF
TRBJ2-7	TRBD2	-	TRBV30	TGTGCCCGGGAAACTAGCGGGAGAGGCGAGCAGTACTTC	CARETSGRGEQYF
TRBJ2-1	TRBD2	once	TRBV7-3	TGTGCCAGCAGCTCCTCCGGGACTAGCGGGTACAATGAGCAGTTCTTC	CASSSSGTSGYNEQFF
TRBJ1-1	-	-	TRBV29-1	TGCAGCGTTTACCACACTGAAGCTTTCTTT	CSVYHTEAFF
TRBJ2-7	-	-	TRBV7-9	TGTGCCAGCAGCTTCGCGGGCGAGCAGTACTTC	CASSFAGEQYF
TRBJ2-1	-	-	TRBV12-3/TRBV12-4	TGTGCCAGCATGGGAGAGTACAATGAGCAGTTCTTC	CASMGEYNEQFF
TRBJ2-7	TRBD2	-	TRBV27	TGTGCCAGCAGTCTACGGACTAGCGGGAGCTCCTACGAGCAGTACTTC	CASSLRTSGSSYEQYF
TRBJ2-1	-	-	TRBV6-2/TRBV6-3	TGTGCCAGCAGTTACTCTGGGGTGGGGAATGAGCAGTTCTTC	CASSYSGVGNEQFF
TRBJ1-4	TRBD1	-	TRBV24-1	TGTGCCACCAGTGATCCGGGACAGGGGTACGAAAAACTGTTTTTT	CATSDPGQGYEKLFF
TRBJ2-4	-	-	TRBV2	TGTGCCAGCAGTGAAGCTGTAACAGGGCACATTCAGTACTTC	CASSEAVTGHIQYF
TRBJ1-4	-	-	TRBV12-3/TRBV12-4	TGTGCCAGCAGTGAAATAGAGGGGGAAAAACTGTTTTTT	CASSEIEGEKLFF
TRBJ2-1	TRBD1	-	TRBV7-9	TGTGCCAGCAGCGCACCGACAGGGCACAATGAGCAGTTCTTC	CASSAPTGHNEQFF
TRBJ1-5	TRBD1	-	TRBV6-5	TGTGCCAGCAGCGCGACAGGGCTAAGCAATCAGCCCCAGCATTTT	CASSATGLSNQPQHF
TRBJ2-1	-	-	TRBV4-3	TGCGCCAGCAGCCAAGGGTTTAACAGGAACTACAATGAGCAGTTCTTC	CASSQGFNRNYNEQFF
TRBJ2-7	TRBD1	few	TRBV12-3/TRBV12-4	TGTGCCAGCAGTCCATCGGGACAGGGCCTTTCCTACGAGCAGTACTTC	CASSPSGQGLSYEQYF
TRBJ2-7	-	-	TRBV5-4	TGTGCCAGCAGCTTGGGAGCAAGGGACGAGCAGTACTTC	CASSLGARDEQYF
TRBJ2-1	TRBD1	-	TRBV4-1	TGCGCCAGCAGCCAAGCCGGGACAGCCTACAATGAGCAGTTCTTC	CASSQAGTAYNEQFF
TRBJ2-5	-	-	TRBV10-3	TGTGCCATCAGCCGGGACTCCCAAGAGACCCAGTACTTC	CAISRDSQETQYF
TRBJ2-5	-	-	TRBV15	TGTGCCACCAGCCGGGAGATTGAGAGTACCCAAGAGACCCAGTACTTC	CATSREIESTQETQYF
TRBJ2-6	-	once	TRBV28	TGTGCCAGCAGTTTGGGCAGGGGGGCCAGTGGGGCCAACGTCCTGACTTTC	CASSLGRGASGANVLTF
TRBJ2-3	TRBD2	-	TRBV3-1	TGTGCCAGCAGCCGTCGACTCGGTCTAGCGGAGAGCACAGATACGCAGTATTTT	CASSRRLGLAESTDTQYF
TRBJ2-2	-	-	TRBV27	TGTGCCAGCAGGATAGGTAGCGGCTCTTCGAACACCGGGGAGCTGTTTTTT	CASRIGSGSSNTGELFF
TRBJ2-2	-	once	TRBV20-1	TGCAGTGCTAGTCTTCAGGGTCACGGGGAGCTGTTTTTT	CSASLQGHGELFF
TRBJ2-5	-	-	TRBV3-1	TGTGCCAGCAGCCGGGGGACAACGTACCAAGAGACCCAGTACTTC	CASSRGTTYQETQYF
TRBJ1-3	TRBD1	-	TRBV29-1	TGCAGCGTCTTCCGACAGGGCTCTGGAAACACCATATATTTT	CSVFRQGSGNTIYF
TRBJ2-3	-	-	TRBV12-3/TRBV12-4	TGTGCCAGCAGTTTAGACAGGGTTGTGGCAGATACGCAGTATTTT	CASSLDRVVADTQYF
TRBJ2-4	TRBD1	-	TRBV15	TGTGCCACCAGCAGTACCGGGACAGCTCTAGCCAAAAACATTCAGTACTTC	CATSSTGTALAKNIQYF
TRBJ1-2	-	-	TRBV27	TGTGCCAGCAGCAGGGACGGTTTAAACTATGGCTACACCTTC	CASSRDGLNYGYTF
TRBJ2-7	-	-	TRBV6-6	TGTGCCAGCAGTTACTCGGAGAGGGGACGCTACGAGCAGTACTTC	CASSYSERGRYEQYF
TRBJ2-3	TRBD2	-	TRBV9	TGTGCCAGCAGCTGGAGCGGGGGGTACACAGATACGCAGTATTTT	CASSWSGGYTDTQYF
TRBJ1-1	-	-	TRBV29-1	TGCAGCGTTCGACAGAGGGACACTGAAGCTTTCTTT	CSVRQRDTEAFF
TRBJ2-3	-	-	TRBV5-4	TGTGCCAGCAGCTTGGGGGCAGCCTCACTGGGGGCAGATACGCAGTATTTT	CASSLGAASLGADTQYF
TRBJ2-5	-	-	TRBV4-3	TGCGCCAGCAGCCAAGATCCCCAGGGAGGGGGCGAGACCCAGTACTTC	CASSQDPQGGGETQYF
TRBJ1-5	-	-	TRBV7-8	TGTGCCAGCAGCTTATCCCCAGCTCAGCCCCAGCATTTT	CASSLSPAQPQHF
TRBJ2-1	TRBD2	-	TRBV12-3/TRBV12-4	TGTGCCAGCAGCCGGCCTAGCGGATCCTACAATGAGCAGTTCTTC	CASSRPSGSYNEQFF
TRBJ2-2	TRBD2	-	TRBV5-6	TGTGCCAGCAGCTATCCCTCCGGGACTAGCGGGACCGGGGAGCTGTTTTTT	CASSYPSGTSGTGELFF
TRBJ2-5	-	-	TRBV20-1	TGCAGTGCTAGACTCGGGGAGACCCAGTACTTC	CSARLGETQYF
TRBJ2-1	TRBD1	-	TRBV19	TGTGCCAGTAGTATAGGGACAGGGGGCTACAATGAGCAGTTCTTC	CASSIGTGGYNEQFF
TRBJ1-2	-	once	TRBV29-1	TGCAGCGTTGAAAGGTCCGCCTATGGCTACACCTTC	CSVERSAYGYTF
TRBJ1-2	-	-	TRBV9	TGTGCCAGCAGCGTAGACCCAACACAGGGTCCCCTCTATGGCTACACCTTC	CASSVDPTQGPLYGYTF
TRBJ2-1	-	-	TRBV30	TGTGCCTGGAGTGGACTACTCCTAGAGAATGAGCAGTTCTTC	CAWSGLLLENEQFF
TRBJ2-5	-	-	TRBV20-1	TGCAGTGCTAGAAGACTAGTGCAAGAGACCCAGTACTTC	CSARRLVQETQYF
TRBJ2-5	-	-	TRBV18	TGTGCCAGCTCACCTCTGGCAGGAGACCAAGAGACCCAGTACTTC	CASSPLAGDQETQYF
TRBJ2-2	TRBD1	-	TRBV12-5	TGTGCTAGTGGTTTTCGGACAGGGGGGACCGGGGAGCTGTTTTTT	CASGFRTGGTGELFF